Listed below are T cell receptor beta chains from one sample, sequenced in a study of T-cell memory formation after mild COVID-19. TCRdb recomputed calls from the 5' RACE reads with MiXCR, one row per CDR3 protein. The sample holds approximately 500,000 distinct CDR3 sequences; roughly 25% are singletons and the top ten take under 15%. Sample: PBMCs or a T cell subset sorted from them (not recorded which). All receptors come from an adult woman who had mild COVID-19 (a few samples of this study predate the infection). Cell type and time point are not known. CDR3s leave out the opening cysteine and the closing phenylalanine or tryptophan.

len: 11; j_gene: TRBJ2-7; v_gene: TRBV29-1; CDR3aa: SVVVRGSYEHY
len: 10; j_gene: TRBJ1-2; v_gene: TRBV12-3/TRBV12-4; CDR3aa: ASSSRYYGYT
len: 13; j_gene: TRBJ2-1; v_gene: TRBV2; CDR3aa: ASSATRGSWNEQF
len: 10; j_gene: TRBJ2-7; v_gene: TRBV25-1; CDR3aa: ASSVGAYEQY
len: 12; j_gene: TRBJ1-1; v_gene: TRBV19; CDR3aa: ASSIRDREPKAF
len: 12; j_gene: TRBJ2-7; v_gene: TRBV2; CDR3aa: ASSDGQPPYEQY
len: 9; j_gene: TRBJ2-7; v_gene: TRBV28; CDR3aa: ASGYTGEQY
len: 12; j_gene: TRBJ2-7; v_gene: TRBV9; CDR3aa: ASSVTGKTYEQY
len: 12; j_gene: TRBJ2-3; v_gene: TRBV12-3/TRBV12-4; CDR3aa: ASSLTTRTDTQY
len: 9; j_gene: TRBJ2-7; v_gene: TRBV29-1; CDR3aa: SVGHGLEQY
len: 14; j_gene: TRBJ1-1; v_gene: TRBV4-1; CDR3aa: ASSQDPGTGGTEAF
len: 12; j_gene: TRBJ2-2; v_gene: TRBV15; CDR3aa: ATSRAGGSGELF
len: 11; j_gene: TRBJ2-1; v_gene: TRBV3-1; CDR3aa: ASSQGERNEQF
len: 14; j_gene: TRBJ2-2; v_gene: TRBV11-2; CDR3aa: ASSLIRGPNTGELF
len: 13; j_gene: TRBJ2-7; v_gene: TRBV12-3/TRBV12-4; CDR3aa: ASSRTSGRPLEQY
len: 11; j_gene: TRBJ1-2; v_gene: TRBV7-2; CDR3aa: ASSLAESTGYT
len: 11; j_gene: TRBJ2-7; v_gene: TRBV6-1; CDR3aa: ASVHRGGYEQY
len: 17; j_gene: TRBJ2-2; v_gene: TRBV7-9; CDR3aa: ASGPSALRLDWYTGELF
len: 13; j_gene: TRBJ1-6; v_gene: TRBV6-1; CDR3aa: ASSGLDSRNSPLH
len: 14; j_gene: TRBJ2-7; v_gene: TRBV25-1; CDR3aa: ASSEYTGKGAYEQY
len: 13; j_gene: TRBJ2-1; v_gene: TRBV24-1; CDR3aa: ATSDPGTSTNEQF
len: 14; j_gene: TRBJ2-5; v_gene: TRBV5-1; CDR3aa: ASSLGGLARQETQY
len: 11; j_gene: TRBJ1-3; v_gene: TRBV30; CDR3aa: AWRGTVGNTIY
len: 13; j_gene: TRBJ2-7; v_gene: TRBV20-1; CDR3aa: SATPSAGLAYEQY